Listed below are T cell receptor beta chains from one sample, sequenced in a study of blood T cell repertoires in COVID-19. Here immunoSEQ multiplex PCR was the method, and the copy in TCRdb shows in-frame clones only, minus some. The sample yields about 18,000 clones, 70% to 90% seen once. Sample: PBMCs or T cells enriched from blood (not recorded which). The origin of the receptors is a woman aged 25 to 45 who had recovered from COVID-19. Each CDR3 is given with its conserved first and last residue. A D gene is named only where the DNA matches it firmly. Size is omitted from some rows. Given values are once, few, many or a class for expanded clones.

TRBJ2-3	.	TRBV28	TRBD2	TGTGCCCTGGGAGCGGGGCCCACAGATACGCAGTATTTT	CALGAGPTDTQYF
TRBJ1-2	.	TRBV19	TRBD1	TGTGCCAGTAGTATCGGGACAGGGGAGGATAACTATGGCTACACCTTC	CASSIGTGEDNYGYTF
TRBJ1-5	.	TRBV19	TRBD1	TGTGCCAGTAGTCCACAGGGGGGCAATCAGCCCCAGCATTTT	CASSPQGGNQPQHF
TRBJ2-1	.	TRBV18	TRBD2	TGTGCCAGCTCACCCGGGGGGGGAGTGGATGAGCAGTTCTTC	CASSPGGGVDEQFF
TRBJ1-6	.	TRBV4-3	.	TGCGCCAGCAGCCAAGATATGAGTAATTCACCCCTCCACTTT	CASSQDMSNSPLHF
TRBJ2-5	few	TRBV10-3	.	TGTGCCATCAGCGGACACGAAGAGACCCAGTACTTC	CAISGHEETQYF
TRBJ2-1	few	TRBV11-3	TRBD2	TGTGCCAGCAGCAGGGGACTAGCGGGGGGGCCGAACAATGAGCAGTTCTTC	CASSRGLAGGPNNEQFF
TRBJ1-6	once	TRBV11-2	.	TGTGCCAGCAGCTTAGTACAGGGATATTCACCCCTCCACTTT	CASSLVQGYSPLHF
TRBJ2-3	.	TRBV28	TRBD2	TGTGCCAGCAGGCGGACTAGTCCGGCAGCGGATACGCAGTATTTT	CASRRTSPAADTQYF
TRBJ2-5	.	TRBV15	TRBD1	TGTGCCACCAGCGGGGGGACAGGAGCACGGGAGACCCAGTACTTC	CATSGGTGARETQYF
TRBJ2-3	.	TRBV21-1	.	TGTGCCAGCAGCCTCCTGGGGGGGGTTAGCACAGATACGCAGTATTTT	CASSLLGGVSTDTQYF
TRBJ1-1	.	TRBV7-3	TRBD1	TGTGCCAGCAGCCGACAGGGAGGCACTGAAGCTTTCTTT	CASSRQGGTEAFF
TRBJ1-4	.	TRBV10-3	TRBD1	TGTGCCATCAGTGACTTGGCAGGGGGTGAAAAACTGTTTTTT	CAISDLAGGEKLFF
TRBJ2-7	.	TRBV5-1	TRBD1	TGCGCCAGCAGCCCCCGACAGGGATTACTCTACGAGCAGTACTTC	CASSPRQGLLYEQYF
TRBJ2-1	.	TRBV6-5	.	TGTGCCAGCAGTTCCTCCCTAGTAGATGAGCAGTTCTTC	CASSSSLVDEQFF
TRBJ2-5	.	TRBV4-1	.	TGCGCCAGCAGCATCAAGGGGCAGGGAATCCAAGAGACCCAGTACTTC	CASSIKGQGIQETQYF
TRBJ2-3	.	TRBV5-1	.	TGCGCCAGCAGCTTGGTGCTGGCATCGGATACGCAGTATTTT	CASSLVLASDTQYF
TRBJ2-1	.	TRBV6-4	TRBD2	TGTGCCAGCAGTGACCTAGCGGGGAACAATGAGCAGTTCTTC	CASSDLAGNNEQFF
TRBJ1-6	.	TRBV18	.	TGTGCCAGCTCACCACCGGGGAGGAGTTCACCCCTCCACTTT	CASSPPGRSSPLHF
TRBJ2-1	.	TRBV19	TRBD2	TGTGCCAGTAGTGTTAGCGGGGGGGCCCTAGGGCAGTTCTTC	CASSVSGGALGQFF
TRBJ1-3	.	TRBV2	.	TGTGCAGGAAGCAGGGTCTCTGGAAACACCATATATTTT	CAGSRVSGNTIYF
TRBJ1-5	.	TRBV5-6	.	TGTGCCAGCACCCTTTACCTATCAGGGACTAATCAGCCCCAGCATTTT	CASTLYLSGTNQPQHF
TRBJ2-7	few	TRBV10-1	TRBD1	TGCGCCAGCAGTGAGTACAGGGGGTTCTCCTACGAGCAGTACTTC	CASSEYRGFSYEQYF
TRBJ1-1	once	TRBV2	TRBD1	TGTGCCAGCAGTGAAGAGACAGGGTTCACTGAAGCTTTCTTT	CASSEETGFTEAFF
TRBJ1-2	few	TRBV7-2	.	TGTGCCAGCGGCGAGGAGAGGTATGGCTACACCTTC	CASGEERYGYTF
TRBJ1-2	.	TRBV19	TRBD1	TGTGCCAGTAGTATCAGAACCGGGACAGGGAACTATGGCTACACCTTC	CASSIRTGTGNYGYTF
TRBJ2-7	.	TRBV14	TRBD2	TGTGCCAGCAGCCCCCGGGGAGGGACGGAAAACGAGCAGTACTTC	CASSPRGGTENEQYF
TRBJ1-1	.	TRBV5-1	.	TGCGCCAGCAGCTATAACGGGGGAACGAACACTGAAGCTTTCTTT	CASSYNGGTNTEAFF